One and the same sample provided the 29 T cell receptor beta chains below, sequenced in a study of T cell responses to AZD1222 COVID-19 vaccine. Method: immunoSEQ multiplex PCR; TCRdb's copy keeps in-frame clones and lacks some. The data hold approximately 84,000 clones, with 85% to 90% observed a single time. Sample: peripheral blood, taken 28 days after the second AZD1222 dose. The receptors were gathered from an adult who received the AZD1222 COVID-19 vaccine.

The chain couples TRBV9 to TRBJ1-1; D is unresolved. Between the trimmed V and J ends, which lost 4 bases and 0 bases, there was a span of 7 bases. Germline V gives CDR1 SGDLS, CDR2 YYNGEE. This CDR3 region has 13 residues. In DNA form, the CDR3 reads TGTGCCAGCAGCTCGAGCATGAACACTGAAGCTTTCTTT. It translates to CASSSSMNTEAFF.

The gene calls are TRBV19 and TRBJ2-3; 10 bases align to TRBD1. From germline, CDR1 is LNHDA and CDR2 SQIVND (reference sequence). The CDR3 contains 16 residues. Losses at the gene ends were 6 bases for V and 0 bases for J; bases not matched to a gene: 6. Here the CDR3 DNA reads TGTGCCAGTAGGACAAGGGGACAGGGGAGCACAGATACGCAGTATTTT. It codes for CASRTRGQGSTDTQYF.

The CDR3 spells CAWTPGGKTSETQYF. The CDR3 coding sequence is TGTGCCTGGACCCCAGGGGGCAAGACCTCAGAGACCCAGTACTTC. The V and J genes are TRBV30 and TRBJ2-5; TRBD1 matches at 8 bases. With 4 bases clipped from V and 4 bases from J, the junction kept 11 bases outside the gene matches. CDR3 length: 15 amino acids. Germline CDR1 and CDR2: GTSNPN and SVGIG (reference sequence).

This clone showed up just once. The chain carries TRBV5-1 and TRBJ2-7; D might be TRBD1 (6 bases). Germline values: CDR1 SGHRS, CDR2 YFSETQ. The V and J ends lost 0 bases and 5 bases respectively, with 9 bases between them. The CDR3 runs to 13 residues. For the CDR3, the DNA is TGCGCCAGCAGCTTGGTTCAGGGGAACGAGCAGTACTTC. This encodes CASSLVQGNEQYF.

The rearrangement links TRBV19 to TRBJ1-4; possible D gene TRBD1, 6 bases. The V and J ends lost 5 bases and 2 bases respectively, with 21 bases between them. Per the germline V gene, CDR1 is LNHDA and CDR2 is SQIVND (reference sequence). CDR3 size: 18 residues. The CDR3 DNA is TGTGCCAGTAGTTCCGACAGGCAAGCAAGATTGACTAATGAAAAACTGTTTTTT. Translated: CASSSDRQARLTNEKLFF.

CDR3 sequence reads: CASSLVPRGDDYEQYF. The CDR3 DNA sequence: TGCGCCAGCAGCTTGGTGCCGCGGGGGGACGACTACGAGCAGTACTTC. This sequence joins TRBV5-1 and TRBJ2-7; 8 bases map to TRBD2. J lost 3 bases, V lost 0 bases, and 8 bases had no gene match. Germline V gives CDR1 SGHRS, CDR2 YFSETQ. The CDR3 runs to 16 residues.

The chain carries TRBV12-1 and TRBJ1-2; the DNA was not compared with TRBD1, the D call given in the table. TRBV12-1 is labeled a pseudogene. The CDR3 contains 19 residues. The CDR3 reads CASSFAHWTGGISYYGYTF. CDR3 nucleotide sequence: TGTGCCAGCAGCTTTGCGCACTGGACAGGGGGCATTTCGTACTATGGCTACACCTTC.

The V gene is TRBV19, the J gene TRBJ1-2; possible D gene TRBD1, 6 bases. This CDR3 is built from 14 residues. Germline-derived CDR1 and CDR2 are LNHDA and SQIVND (reference sequence). The V gene lost 6 bases and the J gene lost 2 bases, with 13 bases spanning the gap. CDR3 nucleotide sequence: TGTGCCAGTAGCCTGGGACAACGAAACTATGGCTACACCTTC. Protein sequence: CASSLGQRNYGYTF.

This clone has a single count. The V call is TRBV5-5, the J call TRBJ1-2, with 9 nucleotides matching TRBD1. Trimming removed 0 bases from V and 8 bases from J; junction bases left unmatched: 11. Germline loops: CDR1 SGHKS, CDR2 YYEKEE (reference sequence). This CDR3 comprises 16 residues. CDR3: CASSLENRGLVRGYTF. In nucleotides, the CDR3 is TGTGCCAGCAGCTTGGAAAACAGGGGGCTCGTTAGGGGCTACACCTTC.

This chain joins TRBV7-2 and TRBJ1-2; possibly TRBD1 for D (5 bases). This CDR3 is 13 amino acids long. Germline lookup yields CDR1 SGHTA and CDR2 FQGNSA. V lost 4 bases and J lost 4, with 10 bases in between. CDR3 in amino acids: CASSYGGTYGYTF. The DNA of the CDR3 is TGTGCCAGCAGCTACGGGGGGACCTATGGCTACACCTTC.

The chain links TRBV6-4 to TRBJ1-1; 9 bases align to TRBD1. V was pared by 3 bases and J by 7 bases, with 9 bases of the junction left unmatched. CDR1 and CDR2 from the germline V gene are MRHNA and SNTAGT. The CDR3 has 15 residues. The CDR3 loop reads CASSESSGQGLEAFF. The CDR3 DNA sequence: TGTGCCAGCAGTGAGAGTTCGGGACAGGGCCTTGAAGCTTTCTTT.

The rearrangement links TRBV20-1 to TRBJ1-2, with a weak D call TRBD1 (6 bases). The CDR3 sequence is 13 residues long. Deletions cut 4 bases from V and 4 bases from J, with 13 bases between. The germline V gene has CDR1 DFQATT and CDR2 SNEGSKA (reference sequence). CDR3 protein: CSATDGQTYGYTF. CDR3 DNA: TGCAGTGCTACTGACGGACAGACCTATGGCTACACCTTC.

The chain recombines TRBV19 with TRBJ2-1; TRBD2 matches 10 bases. The CDR3 has 14 amino acids. Germline-derived CDR1 and CDR2 are LNHDA and SQIVND (reference sequence). The trim removed 5 bases at V and 9 bases at J, leaving 7 bases unmatched. The CDR3 nucleotides read TGTGCCAGTAGTCGTCTAGCGGGAGCGGCTGAGCAGTTCTTC. This translates into CASSRLAGAAEQFF. Full variable domain (remainder filled in from reference TRBV19 and TRBJ2-1): DGGITQSPKYLFRKEGQNVTLSCEQNLNHDAMYWYRQDPGQGLRLIYYSQIVNDFQKGDIAEGYSVSREKKESFPLTVTSAQKNPTAFYLCASSRLAGAAEQFFGPGTRLTVL.

The J gene is TRBJ2-7, the V gene TRBV27; D call uncertain. V was trimmed by 3 bases and J by 3 bases, leaving 9 bases between them. The CDR3 totals 13 residues. Germline loops: CDR1 MNHEY, CDR2 SMNVEV (reference sequence). The CDR3, as DNA: TGTGCCAGCAGTTTGGGCAAGAGCTACGAGCAGTACTTC. Translation gives CASSLGKSYEQYF.

V and J are TRBV2 and TRBJ1-4; D is undetermined. Germline V gives CDR1 SNHLY, CDR2 FYNNEI. V was pared by 3 bases and J by 8 bases, with 1 base between. The CDR3 loop spans 10 amino acids. CDR3 bases: TGTGCCAGCAGTGAGGAAAAACTGTTTTTT. Protein product: CASSEEKLFF. Complete variable domain (other parts from reference TRBV2 and TRBJ1-4): EPEVTQTPSHQVTQMGQEVILRCVPISNHLYFYWYRQILGQKVEFLVSFYNNEISEKSEIFDDQFSVERPDGSNFTLKIRSTKLEDSAMYFCASSEEKLFFGSGTQLSVL.

The chain uses TRBV7-2 and TRBJ1-1, with D perhaps matching TRBD1 (5 bases). The CDR3 length is 17 residues. The V gene lost 4 bases and the J gene lost 0 bases, with 18 bases spanning the gap. Per the germline V gene, CDR1 is SGHTA and CDR2 is FQGNSA. CDR3 region: CASSSRQYALMNTEAFF. The CDR3 DNA reads TGTGCCAGCAGCTCAAGACAGTACGCACTCATGAACACTGAAGCTTTCTTT.

This rearrangement joins TRBV27 to TRBJ1-5; TRBD1 agrees at 10 bases. The CDR3 contains 14 residues. V gave up 5 bases and J gave up 6 bases; unmatched junction bases: 4. Germline V lookup: CDR1 MNHEY, CDR2 SMNVEV (reference sequence). In nucleotides, the CDR3 is TGTGCCAGCAGTACGACAGGGGGCGGTCAGCCCCAGCATTTT. Translated: CASSTTGGGQPQHF.

In DNA form, the CDR3 reads TGCAGTGCTAGTTTAGCGGGAGGGTTTGCCGGGGAGCTGTTTTTT. It encodes CSASLAGGFAGELFF. The V and J genes are TRBV20-1 and TRBJ2-2, with 11 bases that match TRBD2. Germline V gene sequence: CDR1 DFQATT, CDR2 SNEGSKA (reference sequence). J was trimmed by 6 bases and V by 3 bases; bases with no gene match: 6. The CDR3 totals 15 residues.

The chain has TRBV2 and TRBJ2-7; 8 bases are a match to TRBD1. Germline loops: CDR1 SNHLY, CDR2 FYNNEI. V lost 6 bases, J lost 0 bases, and 13 bases stayed unmatched. The CDR3 has 17 residues. CDR3 sequence: CASRLTGVRRGSYEQYF. DNA of the CDR3: TGTGCCAGCAGGTTGACAGGGGTACGCCGGGGCTCCTACGAGCAGTACTTC.

The chain links TRBV29-1 to TRBJ1-2, with TRBD1 matching 9 bases. The length of the CDR3 is 12 residues. Losses at the gene ends were 5 bases for V and 6 bases for J; bases not matched to a gene: 4. Germline-derived CDR1 and CDR2 are SQVTM and ANQGSEA. CDR3 region: CSVRGDRDGYTF. The CDR3 DNA reads TGCAGCGTTCGGGGGGACAGGGATGGCTACACCTTC.

This rearrangement joins TRBV18 to TRBJ1-2; D call uncertain. CDR1 and CDR2 from the germline V gene are KGHSH and LQKENI. The length of the CDR3 is 16 residues. Trimming stripped 3 bases from V and 5 bases from J, with 19 bases between. Here the CDR3 reads CASSPPSIQPEYGYTF. In DNA form, the CDR3 reads TGTGCCAGCTCACCGCCTTCTATTCAGCCCGAATATGGCTACACCTTC.

The chain has TRBV27 and TRBJ1-6, with D perhaps TRBD1 (6 bases). CDR1 is MNHEY and CDR2 is SMNVEV in the germline V gene (reference sequence). The ends were cut back, 5 bases at V and 10 bases at J, with 18 bases in the middle. CDR3 length: 15 amino acids. The DNA of the CDR3 is TGTGCCAGCAGTCCCTCCCAGGGGCTAAGGTCACCCCTCCACTTT. Its protein product is CASSPSQGLRSPLHF.

This chain uses TRBV7-9 with TRBJ1-2, with D possibly being TRBD1 (5 bases). The CDR3 has 14 residues. V was trimmed by 5 bases and J by 0 bases, leaving 10 bases between them. Germline V gene lookup returns CDR1 SEHNR and CDR2 FQNEAQ (reference sequence). The CDR3 region has the DNA TGTGCCAGCAGCCGCCGACAGACTAACTATGGCTACACCTTC. The encoded protein is CASSRRQTNYGYTF. The full variable domain, with the rest looked up from reference TRBV7-9 and TRBJ1-2, is DTGVSQNPRHKITKRGQNVTFRCDPISEHNRLYWYRQTLGQGPEFLTYFQNEAQLEKSRLLSDRFSAERPKGSFSTLEIQRTEQGDSAMYLCASSRRQTNYGYTFGSGTRLTVV.

V and J are TRBV2 and TRBJ1-1; 7 positions match TRBD1. J lost 11 bases, V lost 6 bases, and 15 bases had no gene match. From germline, CDR1 is SNHLY and CDR2 FYNNEI. This CDR3 spans 14 amino acids. The CDR3 here is CASSVGQDWLRAFF. The DNA for the CDR3 is TGTGCCAGCAGCGTAGGACAGGACTGGCTTAGGGCTTTCTTT.

This chain connects TRBV6-6 to TRBJ1-1, with a possible D match to TRBD1 (5 bases). Between the trimmed V and J ends, which lost 0 bases and 5 bases, there was a span of 13 bases. Germline V gene lookup returns CDR1 MNHNY and CDR2 SVGAGI (reference sequence). CDR3 size: 15 residues. CDR3 residues: CASSYSQGVKTEAFF. The CDR3 region has the DNA TGTGCCAGCAGTTACTCGCAGGGTGTAAAGACTGAAGCTTTCTTT.

The chain uses TRBV5-6 and TRBJ2-7; TRBD1 might be the D (5 bases). This CDR3 spans 17 amino acids. The germline V gene encodes CDR1 SGHDT and CDR2 YYEEEE. Between the trimmed V and J ends, which lost 0 bases and 4 bases, there was a span of 20 bases. The CDR3 DNA follows: TGTGCCAGCAGCTTGGCGCTTGGGCAGGGTAAGGGGTACGAGCAGTACTTC. Its protein is CASSLALGQGKGYEQYF.

The V call is TRBV27, the J call TRBJ2-1; 12 bases are a match to TRBD2. The germline V gene encodes CDR1 MNHEY and CDR2 SMNVEV (reference sequence). This CDR3 region has 16 residues. After removal of 3 bases from V and 5 bases from J, the junction contained 5 bases not matched to a gene. This chain's CDR3 is CASSFLGLAGNNEQFF. The CDR3 DNA reads TGTGCCAGCAGTTTCCTTGGACTAGCGGGAAACAATGAGCAGTTCTTC.

J is TRBJ1-1 and V is TRBV29-1; possibly TRBD1 for D (5 bases). The CDR3 has 12 amino acids. The V end lost 3 bases, the J end lost 1 base, and 6 bases lay between the germline ends. Germline CDR1 SQVTM, CDR2 ANQGSEA. The CDR3 DNA reads as TGCAGCGTTGATGGGGGGAACACTGAAGCTTTCTTT. Translated: CSVDGGNTEAFF.

The rearrangement links TRBV10-3 to TRBJ2-6; D gene unclear. The CDR3 covers 14 residues. V was clipped by 8 bases and J by 0 bases, with 8 bases between them. Germline CDR1 is ENHRY and CDR2 is SYGVKD. In DNA form, the CDR3 reads TGTGCCATCGGCACGTCCTCTGGGGCCAACGTCCTGACTTTC. It encodes CAIGTSSGANVLTF.